The 2 T cell receptor beta chains below were found in one sample sequenced in a study of OX40 agonist ivuxolimab in advanced cancers. Data came from immunoSEQ multiplex PCR; TCRdb stores just in-frame clones and leaves some out. The repertoire holds tens of thousands of clones, with around 90% as singletons. Source: CD4+ or CD8+ T cells sorted from blood, taken in a trial of the OX40 agonist ivuxolimab. The source of these receptors is an adult with an advanced solid tumor such as melanoma, head and neck, liver or kidney cancer.

The chain couples TRBV27 to TRBJ1-3, with D perhaps matching TRBD1 (6 bases). V was shortened by 6 bases and J by 1 base, with 10 bases between the two germline ends. The CDR3 totals 14 residues. The germline CDR1 and CDR2 sequences are MNHEY and SMNVEV (reference sequence). The DNA of the CDR3 is TGTGCCAGCAGAGAGGGGGTTTCTGGAAACACCATATATTTT. Its protein is CASREGVSGNTIYF.

This clone has just one count. The genes are TRBV4-2 and TRBJ2-3; D possibly corresponds to TRBD2 (5 bases). Germline V CDR1 and CDR2: LGHNA, YNFKEQ. CDR3 length: 15 residues. V was trimmed by 2 bases and J by 3 bases, leaving 12 bases between them. The CDR3 sequence is CASSQIRERTDTQYF. The DNA for the CDR3 is TGTGCCAGCAGCCAAATAAGGGAGCGGACAGATACGCAGTATTTT.